The rows below give T cell receptor beta chains drawn from one sample of a study of OX40 agonist ivuxolimab in advanced cancers. The method was immunoSEQ multiplex PCR; TCRdb's version includes in-frame clones alone and lacks a portion of them. Here the sample spans about 54,000 clones, roughly 89% being singletons. The specimen was CD4+ or CD8+ T cells sorted from blood, collected in a trial of the OX40 agonist ivuxolimab. All receptors come from an adult with an advanced solid tumor such as melanoma, head and neck, liver or kidney cancer. The CDR3 runs from the conserved cysteine through the conserved F or W. The order of the fields is D gene, V gene, J gene, clone size, CDR3 DNA, CDR3 protein. The D gene is left open where the match is weak. Rows give clone size only sometimes, using once, few, many, or a class for an expanded clone.

D: TRBD1; V: TRBV27; J: TRBJ2-3; size: -; DNA: TGTGCCAGCAGTTTGGTGGGAACAGGGGGCACGCAGTATTTT; CDR3: CASSLVGTGGTQYF
D: -; V: TRBV5-6; J: TRBJ2-1; size: -; DNA: TGTGCCAGCAGCTTGGTACGGCTAAGCGGGTCCTACAATGAGCAGTTCTTC; CDR3: CASSLVRLSGSYNEQFF
D: -; V: TRBV19; J: TRBJ2-1; size: -; DNA: TGTGCCAGTCGGGACGCGACCAATGAGCAGTTCTTC; CDR3: CASRDATNEQFF
D: TRBD1; V: TRBV18; J: TRBJ2-7; size: -; DNA: TGTGCCAGCTCACCCGGATCGGGACAGGTCTCCGAGCAGTACTTC; CDR3: CASSPGSGQVSEQYF
D: TRBD1; V: TRBV7-3; J: TRBJ1-1; size: -; DNA: TGTGCCAGCAGCTTAACAGGGGGCGCGGGAACTGAAGCTTTCTTT; CDR3: CASSLTGGAGTEAFF
D: -; V: TRBV6-6; J: TRBJ2-7; size: -; DNA: TGTGCCAGTACCTCCTCCTCGACAGGAAACTACGAGCAGTACTTC; CDR3: CASTSSSTGNYEQYF
D: -; V: TRBV5-5; J: TRBJ2-1; size: -; DNA: TGTGCCAGCAGCGATGCGCCTAGGTCCCCCCCGGATGAGCAGTTCTTC; CDR3: CASSDAPRSPPDEQFF
D: -; V: TRBV30; J: TRBJ1-1; size: -; DNA: TGTGCCTGGAGTGTACCCTCCCGGCGCAACACTGAAGCTTTCTTT; CDR3: CAWSVPSRRNTEAFF
D: -; V: TRBV5-1; J: TRBJ2-7; size: once; DNA: TGCGCCAGCAGCCCGGGGGCGACAGTAAACGAGCAGTACTTC; CDR3: CASSPGATVNEQYF
D: -; V: TRBV2; J: TRBJ2-6; size: -; DNA: TGTGCCAGCAGCCCCGCGGGGGCCAACGTCCTGACTTTC; CDR3: CASSPAGANVLTF
D: -; V: TRBV5-1; J: TRBJ2-7; size: -; DNA: TGCGCCAGCAGAATGAATGTCAGGGACGCCGAGCAGTACTTC; CDR3: CASRMNVRDAEQYF
D: -; V: TRBV2; J: TRBJ2-6; size: -; DNA: TGTGCCAGCAGACGACAGCGTGGGGTCTCTGGGGCCAACGTCCTGACTTTC; CDR3: CASRRQRGVSGANVLTF
D: TRBD2; V: TRBV2; J: TRBJ2-3; size: -; DNA: TGTGCCAGCAGATCTAGCGGGGGGCCCGACACAGATACGCAGTATTTT; CDR3: CASRSSGGPDTDTQYF
D: -; V: TRBV10-3; J: TRBJ1-1; size: -; DNA: TGTGCCATCAGTGCGACGGGGAACACTGAAGCTTTCTTT; CDR3: CAISATGNTEAFF
D: -; V: TRBV7-2; J: TRBJ1-5; size: few; DNA: TGTGCCAGCAGCATAACAGGGACGAGCAATCAGCCCCAGCATTTT; CDR3: CASSITGTSNQPQHF
D: TRBD2; V: TRBV5-1; J: TRBJ2-2; size: -; DNA: TGCGCCAGCAGCCCGGGACTAGCGGCCCAAGAGGAGCTGTTTTTT; CDR3: CASSPGLAAQEELFF
D: -; V: TRBV5-4; J: TRBJ2-7; size: -; DNA: TGTGCCAGCAGCTCGGTAGACAGGAGCTCCTACGAGCAGTACTTC; CDR3: CASSSVDRSSYEQYF
D: -; V: TRBV7-2; J: TRBJ2-1; size: -; DNA: TGTGCCAGCAGCTTAGTCGTGGACCTGTTCGAGCAGTTCTTC; CDR3: CASSLVVDLFEQFF
D: -; V: TRBV20-1; J: TRBJ1-1; size: -; DNA: TGCAGTGCTACAGGGTACGATGAAGCTTTCTTT; CDR3: CSATGYDEAFF
D: -; V: TRBV2; J: TRBJ2-7; size: -; DNA: TGTGCCAGCAGTGGGCAGGGTTACGAGCAGTACTTC; CDR3: CASSGQGYEQYF
D: -; V: TRBV5-1; J: TRBJ1-4; size: -; DNA: TGCGCCAGCAGCTTGGCCGGGGGGCCTAATGAAAAACTGTTTTTT; CDR3: CASSLAGGPNEKLFF
D: -; V: TRBV5-1; J: TRBJ1-3; size: -; DNA: TGCGCCAGCAGCTTCTCCTTGACAGCCTCTGGAAACACCATATATTTT; CDR3: CASSFSLTASGNTIYF
D: TRBD2; V: TRBV18; J: TRBJ2-1; size: -; DNA: TGTGCCAGTTGGACTAGCGGAGACAATGAGCAGTTCTTC; CDR3: CASWTSGDNEQFF